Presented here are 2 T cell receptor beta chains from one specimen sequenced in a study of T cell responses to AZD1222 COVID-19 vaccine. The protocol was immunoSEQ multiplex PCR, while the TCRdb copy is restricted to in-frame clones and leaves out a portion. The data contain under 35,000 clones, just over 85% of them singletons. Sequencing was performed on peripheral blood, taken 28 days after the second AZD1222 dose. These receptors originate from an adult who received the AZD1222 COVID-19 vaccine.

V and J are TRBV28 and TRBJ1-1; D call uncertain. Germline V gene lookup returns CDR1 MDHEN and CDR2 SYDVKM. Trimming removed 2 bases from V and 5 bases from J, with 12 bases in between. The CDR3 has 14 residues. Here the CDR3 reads CASSLAPLRTEAFF. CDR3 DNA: TGTGCCAGCAGTTTAGCACCCCTCCGAACTGAAGCTTTCTTT. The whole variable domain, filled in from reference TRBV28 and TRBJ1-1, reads DVKVTQSSRYLVKRTGEKVFLECVQDMDHENMFWYRQDPGLGLRLIYFSYDVKMKEKGDIPEGYSVSREKKERFSLILESASTNQTSMYLCASSLAPLRTEAFFGQGTRLTVV.

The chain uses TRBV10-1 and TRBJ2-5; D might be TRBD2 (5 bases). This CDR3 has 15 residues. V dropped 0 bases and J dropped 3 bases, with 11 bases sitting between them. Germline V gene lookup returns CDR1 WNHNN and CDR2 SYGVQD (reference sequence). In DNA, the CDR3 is TGCGCCAGCAGTGAGTCAGGGCTGCGGGAAGAGACCCAGTACTTC. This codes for CASSESGLREETQYF.